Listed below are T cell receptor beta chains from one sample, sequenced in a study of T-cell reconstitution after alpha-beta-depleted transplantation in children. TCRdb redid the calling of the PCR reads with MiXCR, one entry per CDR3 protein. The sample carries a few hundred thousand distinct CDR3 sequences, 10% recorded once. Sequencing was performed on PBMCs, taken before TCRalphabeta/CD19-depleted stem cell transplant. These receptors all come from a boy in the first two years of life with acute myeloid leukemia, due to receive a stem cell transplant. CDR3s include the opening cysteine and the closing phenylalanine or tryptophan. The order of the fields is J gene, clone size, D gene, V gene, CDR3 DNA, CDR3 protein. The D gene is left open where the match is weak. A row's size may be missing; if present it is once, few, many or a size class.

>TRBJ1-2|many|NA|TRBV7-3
TGTGCCAGCAGCTTAAACATGGGGCGCAGGGGCGGCTACACCTTC
CASSLNMGRRGGYTF
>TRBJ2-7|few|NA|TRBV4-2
TGTGCCAGCAGCCAAAGCGGGACAGCAGCCTACGAGCAGTACTTC
CASSQSGTAAYEQYF
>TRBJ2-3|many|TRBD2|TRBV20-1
TGCAGTGCTAGAGAACTAGCGGGGGGCCCATTTAGCACAGATACGCAGTATTTT
CSARELAGGPFSTDTQYF
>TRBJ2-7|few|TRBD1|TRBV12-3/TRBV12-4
TGTGCCAGCAAACTCGGGACAGGCCTCCTTCAGTACTTC
CASKLGTGLLQYF
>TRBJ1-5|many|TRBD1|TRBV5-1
TGCGCCAGCAGCCCGGGACAGGGGTCGTCTCAGCCCCAGCATTTT
CASSPGQGSSQPQHF
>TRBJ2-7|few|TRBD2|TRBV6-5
TGTGCCAGCAGTTACGGGGGGACGGGGGGTTACGAGCAGTACTTC
CASSYGGTGGYEQYF
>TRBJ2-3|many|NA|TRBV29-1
TGCAGCGTTGAGTTGCTTAGCACAGATACGCAGTATTTT
CSVELLSTDTQYF
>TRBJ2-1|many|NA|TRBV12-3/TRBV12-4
TGTGCCAGCAGCGCCCACAGTTCCTACAATGAGCAGTTCTTC
CASSAHSSYNEQFF
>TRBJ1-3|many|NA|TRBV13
TGTGCCAGCAGCCCTCAGGGAAACACCATATATTTT
CASSPQGNTIYF
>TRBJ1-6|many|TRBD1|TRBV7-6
TGTGCCAGCAGCTGGACAGGGGGCAGTTCACCCCTCCACTTT
CASSWTGGSSPLHF
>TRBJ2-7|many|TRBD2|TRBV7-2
TGTGCCAGCAGCTTAGCGGGTAGCGGGAGCTACGAGCAGTACTTC
CASSLAGSGSYEQYF
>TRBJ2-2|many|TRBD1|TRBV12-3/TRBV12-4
TGTGCCAGCAGTCGGGACAGGGTGGTCGGGGAGCTGTTTTTT
CASSRDRVVGELFF
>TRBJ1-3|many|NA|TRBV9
TGTGCCAGCAGCGACGGGACTCACGGAAACACCATATATTTT
CASSDGTHGNTIYF
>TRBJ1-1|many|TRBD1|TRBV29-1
TGCAGCGGCTTCGGACAGGGGAACACTGAAGCTTTCTTT
CSGFGQGNTEAFF
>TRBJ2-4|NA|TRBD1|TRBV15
TGTGCCACCTCCGGGACAGCGAAAAACATTCAGTACTTC
CATSGTAKNIQYF
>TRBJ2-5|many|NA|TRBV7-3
TGTGCCAGCAGCTTGATGGGGAATCAAGAGACCCAGTACTTC
CASSLMGNQETQYF
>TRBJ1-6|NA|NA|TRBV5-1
TGCGCCAGCAGCTTTGGGGCCAGGGTTGATTCACCCCTCCACTTT
CASSFGARVDSPLHF
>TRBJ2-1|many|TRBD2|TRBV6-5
TGTGCCAGCAGCTCCTTGACTAGCGGGAGAACGGAGCAGTTCTTC
CASSSLTSGRTEQFF
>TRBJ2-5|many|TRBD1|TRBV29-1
TGCAGCGTTGAATGGTCAGGGGGCCGGAAGACCCAGTACTTC
CSVEWSGGRKTQYF
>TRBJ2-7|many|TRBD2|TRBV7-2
TGTGCCAGCAGCTTTACCGGGGGGGCCGCCAAGAATTACGAGCAGTACTTC
CASSFTGGAAKNYEQYF
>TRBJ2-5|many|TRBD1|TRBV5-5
TGTGCCAGCAGCCCGGACAGGGAAGAGACCCAGTACTTC
CASSPDREETQYF
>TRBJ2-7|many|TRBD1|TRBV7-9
TGTGCCAGCAGGGCTCGGGACAGTCCCTACGAGCAGTACTTC
CASRARDSPYEQYF
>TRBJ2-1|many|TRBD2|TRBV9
TGTGCCAGCAGCGTAAGCGGGGGGGCCAGTGAGCAGTTCTTC
CASSVSGGASEQFF
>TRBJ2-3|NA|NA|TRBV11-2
TGTGCCAGCAGCTTAAGGGGAGGGGGGTCCCTCACAGATACGCAGTATTTT
CASSLRGGGSLTDTQYF
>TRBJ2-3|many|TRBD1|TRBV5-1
TGCGCCAGCAGGTGGACAGGGAGCACAGATACGCAGTATTTT
CASRWTGSTDTQYF
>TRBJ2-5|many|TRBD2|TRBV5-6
TGTGCCAGCAGCTTGTTAGCGGGAGCTGTAGAGACCCAGTACTTC
CASSLLAGAVETQYF
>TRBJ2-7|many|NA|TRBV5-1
TGCGCCAGCAAGTGGACGGATTCCTACGAGCAGTACTTC
CASKWTDSYEQYF
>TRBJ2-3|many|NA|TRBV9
TGTGCCAGCAGCGTCTTTTACAGGGAGCGTACGCAGTATTTT
CASSVFYRERTQYF
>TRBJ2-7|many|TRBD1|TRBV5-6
TGTGCCAGCAGCTTGCTAGCCGGGACAGCCTTCTCCTACGAGCAGTACTTC
CASSLLAGTAFSYEQYF
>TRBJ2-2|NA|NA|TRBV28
TGTGCCAGCAGTTTAACCCGTACCGGGAACACCGGGGAGCTGTTTTTT
CASSLTRTGNTGELFF
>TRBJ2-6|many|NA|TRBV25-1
TGTGCCAGCAGTGAATTTGGGTTCTCTGGGGCCAACGTCCTGACTTTC
CASSEFGFSGANVLTF
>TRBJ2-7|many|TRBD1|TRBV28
TGTGCCAGCATTGGGACAGGGGGTAAGGACGAGCAGTACTTC
CASIGTGGKDEQYF
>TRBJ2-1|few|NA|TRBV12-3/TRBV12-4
TGTGCCAGCACCACTATTCCTCCCCGACCAGGGGCGAATGAGCAGTTCTTC
CASTTIPPRPGANEQFF
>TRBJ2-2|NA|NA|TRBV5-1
TGCGCCAGCAGCGGTCGGAATGCCGCGAACACCGGGGAGCTGTTTTTT
CASSGRNAANTGELFF
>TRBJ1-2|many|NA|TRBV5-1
TGCGCCAGCAGCGATCCGGGACACCTTAACTATGGCTACACCTTC
CASSDPGHLNYGYTF
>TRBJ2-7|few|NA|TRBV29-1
TGCAGCGTTCAGGGCCTTTTGTCCTACGAGCAGTACTTC
CSVQGLLSYEQYF
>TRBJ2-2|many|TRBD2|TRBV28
TGTGCCAGCAGTTTTTTCGGGGGGGCCGACACCGGGGAGCTGTTTTTT
CASSFFGGADTGELFF
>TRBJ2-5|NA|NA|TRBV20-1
TGCAGTGCTAGAGGATCGGCTTACCAGGACGGGCACGGGACCCAGTACTTC
CSARGSAYQDGHGTQYF
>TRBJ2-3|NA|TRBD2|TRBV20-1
TGCAGTGCTAGAGAGAGGGGGGGACTAGTCGCGAATACGCAGTATTTT
CSARERGGLVANTQYF
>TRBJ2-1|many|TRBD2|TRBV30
TGTGCCTGGGAAGGACTAGCGGGGTTCAATGAGCAGTTCTTC
CAWEGLAGFNEQFF
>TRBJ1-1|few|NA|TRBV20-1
TGCAGTGCCCGACGACAGGCTGAAGCTTTCTTT
CSARRQAEAFF
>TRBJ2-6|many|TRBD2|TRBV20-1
TGCAGTGCTAGAGATCTGAAGGCTAGCGGCCAAGGCTCTGGGGCCAACGTCCTGACTTTC
CSARDLKASGQGSGANVLTF